Listed here are 18 T cell receptor beta chains from one sample, sequenced in a study of OX40 agonist ivuxolimab in advanced cancers. Assay: immunoSEQ multiplex PCR; the TCRdb copy retains only in-frame clones and omits some. The table lists about 94,000 clones, around 86% of them singletons, with just over 0.3% in the top ten. The sequencing here drew on CD4+ or CD8+ T cells sorted from blood, taken in a trial of the OX40 agonist ivuxolimab. These receptors were taken from an adult with an advanced solid tumor such as melanoma, head and neck, liver or kidney cancer.

This chain connects TRBV7-3 to TRBJ2-3, with D unclear. Trimming removed 5 bases from V and 0 bases from J, with 9 bases in between. Germline CDR1 reads SGHTA; CDR2 reads FQGTGA. The length of the CDR3 is 14 residues. CDR3 residues: CASSPGSSTDTQYF. DNA for the CDR3: TGTGCCAGCAGCCCCGGGTCTAGCACAGATACGCAGTATTTT.

V and J are TRBV7-2 and TRBJ2-1, with 14 bases aligning to TRBD2. V lost 4 bases and J lost 8; bases outside the gene matches: 16. Germline V gene data show CDR1 as SGHTA and CDR2 as FQGNSA. This CDR3 has 19 amino acids. In DNA form, the CDR3 reads TGTGCCAGCAGCTCCCGGACTAGCGGGGGGCCCGAGGTTCAATATGAGCAGTTCTTC. Its protein is CASSSRTSGGPEVQYEQFF.

The V and J genes are TRBV5-1 and TRBJ2-2; unclear D gene. Trimming took off 3 bases at V and 3 bases at J, with 12 bases between the two ends. Germline-derived CDR1 and CDR2 are SGHRS and YFSETQ. This CDR3 has 15 amino acids. The CDR3 DNA follows: TGCGCCAGCAGCTCCTTACTTAGGGACACCGGGGAGCTGTTTTTT. Translating gives CASSSLLRDTGELFF. Variable domain in full (rest from reference TRBV5-1 and TRBJ2-2): KAGVTQTPRYLIKTRGQQVTLSCSPISGHRSVSWYQQTPGQGLQFLFEYFSETQRNKGNFPGRFSGRQFSNSRSEMNVSTLELGDSALYLCASSSLLRDTGELFFGEGSRLTVL.

This sequence joins TRBV6-6 and TRBJ1-5; D ambiguous. The V gene's germline CDR1 is MNHNY and CDR2 SVGAGI (reference sequence). Trimming removed 0 bases from V and 5 bases from J, with 5 bases in between. This CDR3 has 13 amino acids. The CDR3 DNA follows: TGTGCCAGCAGTTACTCCCAAGATCAGCCCCAGCATTTT. Its protein is CASSYSQDQPQHF.

The CDR3 spells CASSLGPGGSYNEQFF. The CDR3 nucleotides read TGTGCCAGCAGCTTAGGTCCGGGTGGGTCCTACAATGAGCAGTTCTTC. The chain carries TRBV7-6 and TRBJ2-1; D unclear. The germline V gene encodes CDR1 SGHVS and CDR2 FNYEAQ. With 1 base removed from V and 1 base from J, the gap between germline ends came to 11 bases. CDR3 length equals 16 residues.

The gene calls are TRBV19 and TRBJ2-2; 8 bases agree with TRBD2. J lost 2 bases, V lost 1 base, and 3 bases had no gene match. Per germline, CDR1 LNHDA and CDR2 SQIVND (reference sequence). CDR3 length equals 16 residues. The CDR3 nucleotides read TGTGCCAGTAGTATAGTAGCGGGATTCAACACCGGGGAGCTGTTTTTT. This translates into CASSIVAGFNTGELFF. Full variable domain (outside the CDR3, taken from reference TRBV19 and TRBJ2-2): DGGITQSPKYLFRKEGQNVTLSCEQNLNHDAMYWYRQDPGQGLRLIYYSQIVNDFQKGDIAEGYSVSREKKESFPLTVTSAQKNPTAFYLCASSIVAGFNTGELFFGEGSRLTVL.

The gene calls are TRBV2 and TRBJ2-6; unclear D gene. The CDR3 is 13 residues long. Germline CDR1 SNHLY, CDR2 FYNNEI. V gave up 9 bases and J gave up 0 bases, with 6 bases separating them. The CDR3 region is CARVSSGANVLTF. The CDR3 DNA sequence: TGTGCCAGAGTCAGCTCTGGGGCCAACGTCCTGACTTTC.

This chain uses TRBV5-1 with TRBJ1-1, with TRBD1 matching over 10 bases. Germline-derived CDR1 and CDR2 are SGHRS and YFSETQ. V dropped 2 bases and J dropped 0; count of bases not matched to a gene: 7. This CDR3 region has 17 residues. The CDR3 spells CASSFGRTGGMNTEAFF. Written as DNA, the CDR3 is TGCGCCAGCAGCTTTGGACGGACAGGGGGTATGAACACTGAAGCTTTCTTT.

This clone has only one observation. This rearrangement joins TRBV19 to TRBJ1-6; no reliable D call. Looked up from germline, CDR1 is LNHDA and CDR2 is SQIVND (reference sequence). The length of the CDR3 is 15 residues. V lost 5 bases to trimming and J lost 7 bases, with 15 bases between them. CDR3 sequence: CASSPGRGRNSPLHF. The CDR3 DNA reads as TGTGCCAGTAGTCCTGGACGGGGAAGGAATTCACCCCTCCACTTT. Combining the CDR3 with reference TRBV19 and TRBJ1-6 gives the whole variable domain DGGITQSPKYLFRKEGQNVTLSCEQNLNHDAMYWYRQDPGQGLRLIYYSQIVNDFQKGDIAEGYSVSREKKESFPLTVTSAQKNPTAFYLCASSPGRGRNSPLHFGNGTRLTVT.

The chain carries TRBV5-4 and TRBJ1-6; 9 bases map to TRBD1. CDR3 length: 17 residues. CDR1 is SGHNT and CDR2 is YYREEE in the germline V gene (reference sequence). With V trimmed by 3 bases and J by 7 bases, 11 bases remained unmatched. CDR3 residues: CASSYGTGRQTNSPLHF. The CDR3 bases are TGTGCCAGCAGCTACGGGACAGGGAGACAGACCAATTCACCCCTCCACTTT.

V and J are TRBV11-2 and TRBJ2-3; D may be TRBD1 or TRBD2 (5 bases each). Germline V gene sequence: CDR1 SGHAT, CDR2 FQNNGV. The CDR3 spans 15 residues. The V gene lost 6 bases and the J gene lost 4 bases, with 17 bases spanning the gap. In DNA, the CDR3 is TGTGCCAGCAGAACTAGGTCTCAGGGATCAGATACGCAGTATTTT. Translated: CASRTRSQGSDTQYF.

On this clone itself: Other DNA sequences in the same sample also yield this CDR3. The chain recombines TRBV6-5 with TRBJ1-1; TRBD1 might be the D (5 bases). The CDR3 covers 14 residues. The ends were cut back, 1 base at V and 0 bases at J, with 6 bases in the middle. The germline CDR1 and CDR2 sequences are MNHEY and SVGAGI. CDR3 bases: TGTGCCAGCAGTTACTGGGGGATGAACACTGAAGCTTTCTTT. Its protein is CASSYWGMNTEAFF.

The chain joins TRBV6-1 to TRBJ2-2, with D perhaps matching TRBD1 or TRBD2 (5 bases each). Trimming took off 5 bases at V and 9 bases at J, with 16 bases between the two ends. From germline, CDR1 is MNHNS and CDR2 SASEGT. The CDR3 spans 14 residues. The CDR3 DNA sequence: TGTGCCAGCAGTCCCGGGACCGGAACCAGGGAGCTGTTTTTT. Its protein product is CASSPGTGTRELFF.

Written as DNA, the CDR3 is TGTGCCTGGAAATGGTCATGGGAATCAGACACTGAAGCTTTCTTT. This translates into CAWKWSWESDTEAFF. V and J are TRBV30 and TRBJ1-1; D gene uncertain. Germline V lookup: CDR1 GTSNPN, CDR2 SVGIG (reference sequence). V was clipped by 4 bases and J by 3 bases, with 18 bases between them. There are 15 residues in the CDR3. The full variable domain, with the rest looked up from reference TRBV30 and TRBJ1-1, is SQTIHQWPATLVQPVGSPLSLECTVEGTSNPNLYWYRQAAGRGLQLLFYSVGIGQISSEVPQNLSASRPQDRQFILSSKKLLLSDSGFYLCAWKWSWESDTEAFFGQGTRLTVV.

About this clone itself: Its ends do not fully match the called genes, so a read error is possible. This chain links TRBV30 with TRBJ1-3; D ambiguous. CDR3 length: 11 residues. CDR1 GTSNPN and CDR2 SVGIG come from the germline V gene (reference sequence). The chain's CDR3 is CAWIRGNIIYF. DNA of the CDR3: TGTGCCTGGATTCGGGGAAACATCATATATTTT.

V and J are TRBV7-2 and TRBJ1-6; D uncertain. V lost 1 base, J lost 10 bases, and 11 bases lay in between. Germline V gene sequence: CDR1 SGHTA, CDR2 FQGNSA. This CDR3 is built from 14 residues. The CDR3 loop reads CASSLEGGGSPLHF. The CDR3 bases are TGTGCCAGCAGCTTAGAGGGAGGAGGGTCACCCCTCCACTTT.

The V and J genes are TRBV29-1 and TRBJ1-4, with a weak D call TRBD1 (6 bases). Germline CDR1 is SQVTM and CDR2 is ANQGSEA. Trimming shortened V by 5 bases and J by 0 bases, and 13 bases separated the two germline ends. The CDR3 loop spans 15 amino acids. CDR3: CSVRGDGATNEKLFF. For the CDR3, the DNA is TGCAGCGTTAGGGGGGACGGTGCAACTAATGAAAAACTGTTTTTT. The full variable domain, its missing parts supplied by reference TRBV29-1 and TRBJ1-4, is SAVISQKPSRDICQRGTSLTIQCQVDSQVTMMFWYRQQPGQSLTLIATANQGSEATYESGFVIDKFPISRPNLTFSTLTVSNMSPEDSSIYLCSVRGDGATNEKLFFGSGTQLSVL.

This clone has a handful of counts. The sample carries other DNA sequences with the same CDR3. This rearrangement joins TRBV7-9 to TRBJ1-1; no firm D call. Trimming removed 5 bases at V and 0 bases at J, with 1 base between. There are 11 residues in the CDR3. Germline assignment: CDR1 SEHNR and CDR2 FQNEAQ (reference sequence). CDR3 coding DNA: TGTGCCAGCAGCCTGAACACTGAAGCTTTCTTT. Protein product: CASSLNTEAFF.